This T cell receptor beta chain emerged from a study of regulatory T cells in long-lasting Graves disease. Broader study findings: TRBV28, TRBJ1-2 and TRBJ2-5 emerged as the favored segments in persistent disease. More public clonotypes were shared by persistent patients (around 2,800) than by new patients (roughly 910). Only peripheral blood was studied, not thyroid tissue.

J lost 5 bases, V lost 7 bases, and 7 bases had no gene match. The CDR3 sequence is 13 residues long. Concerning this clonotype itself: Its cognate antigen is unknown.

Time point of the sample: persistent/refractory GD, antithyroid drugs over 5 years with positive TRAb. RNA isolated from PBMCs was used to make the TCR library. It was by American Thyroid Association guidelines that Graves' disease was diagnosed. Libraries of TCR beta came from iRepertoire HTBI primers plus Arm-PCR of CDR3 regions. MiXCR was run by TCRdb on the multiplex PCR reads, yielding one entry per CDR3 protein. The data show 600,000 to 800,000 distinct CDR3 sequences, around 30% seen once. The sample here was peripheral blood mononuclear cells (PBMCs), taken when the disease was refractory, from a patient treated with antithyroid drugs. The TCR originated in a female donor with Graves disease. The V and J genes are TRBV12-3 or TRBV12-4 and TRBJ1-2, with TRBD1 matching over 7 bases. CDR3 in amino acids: CASNPQGEYGYTF. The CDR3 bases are TGTGCCAGCAACCCTCAGGGGGAATATGGCTACACCTTC.